Below are 14 T cell receptor beta chains sequenced from a single sample in a study of T cell changes during pregnancy in multiple sclerosis. The data were produced by immunoSEQ multiplex PCR, yet TCRdb's version contains in-frame clones alone and is incomplete. The sample lists around 60,000 clones; around 89% were seen once. The sequences come from peripheral blood, collected in the first trimester of pregnancy. These receptors came from a female donor with multiple sclerosis, enrolled in a pregnancy study.

The rearrangement joins TRBV29-1 to TRBJ2-6, with 7 bases matching TRBD1. With 7 bases clipped from V and 0 bases from J, the junction kept 6 bases outside the gene matches. Germline V CDR1 and CDR2: SQVTM, ANQGSEA. The CDR3 contains 15 residues. CDR3 region: CSERQGLSGANVLTF. CDR3 DNA: TGCAGCGAACGACAGGGCCTCTCTGGGGCCAACGTCCTGACTTTC. The whole variable domain, remainder taken from reference TRBV29-1 and TRBJ2-6, is SAVISQKPSRDICQRGTSLTIQCQVDSQVTMMFWYRQQPGQSLTLIATANQGSEATYESGFVIDKFPISRPNLTFSTLTVSNMSPEDSSIYLCSERQGLSGANVLTFGAGSRLTVL.

V usage is TRBV7-2 and J usage is TRBJ1-1; tentative D call: TRBD1 (5 bases). This CDR3 spans 15 amino acids. With 6 bases removed from V and 0 bases from J, the gap between germline ends came to 14 bases. The germline V gene has CDR1 SGHTA and CDR2 FQGNSA. The CDR3 DNA is TGTGCCAGCAGTTTCCTGGGGACTTTGAACACTGAAGCTTTCTTT. This gives the protein CASSFLGTLNTEAFF. Full variable domain (remainder filled in from reference TRBV7-2 and TRBJ1-1): GAGVSQSPSNKVTEKGKDVELRCDPISGHTALYWYRQSLGQGLEFLIYFQGNSAPDKSGLPSDRFSAERTGGSVSTLTIQRTQQEDSAVYLCASSFLGTLNTEAFFGQGTRLTVV.

The chain carries TRBV18 and TRBJ1-5; 7 nucleotides align to TRBD1. Germline V gene sequence: CDR1 KGHSH, CDR2 LQKENI. The junction had 14 bases not matched to a gene; V was cut back by 3 bases and J by 6 bases. This CDR3 spans 17 amino acids. The CDR3 bases are TGTGCCAGCTCACCGGGAACAGGGGCTGCCCTAAGTCAGCCCCAGCATTTT. Its protein is CASSPGTGAALSQPQHF.

The rearrangement links TRBV6-5 to TRBJ2-3, with 10 bases that match TRBD2. Trimming at V came to 7 bases and at J to 2 bases, leaving 3 bases not matched to a gene. Germline CDR1 reads MNHEY; CDR2 reads SVGAGI. The CDR3 spans 14 residues. CDR3 DNA sequence: TGTGCCAGCAAAGCGGGAGGGGTCACAGATACGCAGTATTTT. It yields the protein CASKAGGVTDTQYF.

The sample holds one count of this clone. The rearrangement joins TRBV2 to TRBJ2-2; TRBD2 agrees at 7 bases. Trimming at V came to 5 bases and at J to 16 bases, leaving 7 bases not matched to a gene. Germline V gene sequence: CDR1 SNHLY, CDR2 FYNNEI. This CDR3 has 11 residues. The CDR3 is CASSWDYRQFF. DNA for the CDR3: TGTGCCAGCAGTTGGGACTACCGTCAGTTTTTT.

Remarks on this clone: Other DNA sequences in the same sample also yield this CDR3. J is TRBJ2-1 and V is TRBV19; 16 bases line up with TRBD2. The J segment lost 0 bases and the V segment lost 5 bases, leaving 4 bases of the junction unmatched. The CDR3 has 18 amino acids. The V gene's germline CDR1 is LNHDA and CDR2 SQIVND (reference sequence). CDR3 coding DNA: TGTGCCAGTAGTCTGGGACTAGCGGGGGGGAGCTCCTACAATGAGCAGTTCTTC. Translating it yields CASSLGLAGGSSYNEQFF.

The chain joins TRBV5-6 to TRBJ1-1; TRBD1 is a possible D gene (5 bases). Trimming stripped 5 bases from V and 3 bases from J, with 14 bases between. Germline V gives CDR1 SGHDT, CDR2 YYEEEE. This CDR3 is 14 amino acids long. CDR3 amino acids: CASSFWGVYTEAFF. The CDR3 bases are TGTGCCAGCAGTTTTTGGGGGGTGTACACTGAAGCTTTCTTT.

This rearrangement joins TRBV7-2 to TRBJ1-4, with D unresolved. Germline V gene lookup returns CDR1 SGHTA and CDR2 FQGNSA. The CDR3 contains 14 residues. Trimming took off 5 bases at V and 10 bases at J, with 17 bases between the two ends. The CDR3 spells CASSALSVVGKLFF. As DNA, the CDR3 is TGTGCCAGCAGCGCCCTGAGCGTGGTAGGAAAACTGTTTTTT.

This chain links TRBV11-2 with TRBJ2-5; 11 bases are a match to TRBD2. Germline V lookup: CDR1 SGHAT, CDR2 FQNNGV. The CDR3 length is 16 residues. Trimming at V came to 1 base and at J to 7 bases, leaving 8 bases not matched to a gene. The CDR3 here is CASSLVSSGRTGTQYF. In DNA form, the CDR3 reads TGTGCCAGCAGCTTAGTCTCTAGCGGGAGGACGGGGACCCAGTACTTC.

V gene TRBV2 combines with J gene TRBJ1-5; 10 positions agree with TRBD1. CDR1 and CDR2 (germline): SNHLY, FYNNEI. J gave up 7 bases and V 1 base, and 4 bases lay outside the gene matches. The CDR3 is 15 residues long. The CDR3 DNA reads as TGTGCCAGCAGTGAAGGACAGGGGGCTTGGCAGCCCCAGCATTTT. It codes for CASSEGQGAWQPQHF.

This clone was counted once. The chain is built from TRBV7-7 and TRBJ2-1; maybe TRBD1 (5 bases). Germline V CDR1 and CDR2: SSHAT, FNYEAQ (reference sequence). The CDR3 spans 15 residues. Trimming cost V 2 bases and J 8 bases, with 16 bases left between them. The CDR3 loop reads CASSLSLSMGHEQFF. DNA for the CDR3: TGTGCCAGCAGCTTATCCCTATCAATGGGGCATGAGCAGTTCTTC.

The chain links TRBV7-3 to TRBJ2-3; D uncertain. Trimming cost V 2 bases and J 1 base, with 10 bases left between them. CDR1 and CDR2 from the germline V gene are SGHTA and FQGTGA. This CDR3 has 15 amino acids. The CDR3 is CASSLGQPGTDTQYF. Written as DNA, the CDR3 is TGTGCCAGCAGCTTAGGTCAACCAGGCACAGATACGCAGTATTTT.

This sequence joins TRBV7-9 and TRBJ2-2; D is ambiguous. The CDR3 extends over 19 amino acids. The germline V gene has CDR1 SEHNR and CDR2 FQNEAQ (reference sequence). V dropped 5 bases and J dropped 5 bases, with 27 bases sitting between them. The CDR3 sequence: CASSRVPMRPRQVTGELFF. The CDR3 nucleotides are TGTGCCAGCAGCCGAGTCCCCATGAGGCCGCGGCAAGTTACCGGGGAGCTGTTTTTT. Variable domain in full (rest from reference TRBV7-9 and TRBJ2-2): DTGVSQNPRHKITKRGQNVTFRCDPISEHNRLYWYRQTLGQGPEFLTYFQNEAQLEKSRLLSDRFSAERPKGSFSTLEIQRTEQGDSAMYLCASSRVPMRPRQVTGELFFGEGSRLTVL.

The J gene is TRBJ2-7, the V gene TRBV10-1; D is undetermined. The germline V and J ends were trimmed by 2 bases and 2 bases, with 10 bases remaining between them. Germline V gene data show CDR1 as WNHNN and CDR2 as SYGVQD (reference sequence). The CDR3 is 14 residues long. The CDR3: CASSEGRPAYEQYF. CDR3 nucleotide sequence: TGCGCCAGCAGTGAGGGCAGGCCTGCCTACGAGCAGTACTTC.